One and the same sample provided the 9 T cell receptor beta chains below, sequenced in a study of a mutant IDH1 vaccine in newly diagnosed glioma. Their cognate antigens are unknown. Time point described: week 11, during vaccination. A single vaccine dose contained 300 ug of mutant IDH1 20-mer peptide, and topical imiquimod was used with it. Clones were read by immunoSEQ multiplex PCR, and TCRdb kept only the in-frame ones, dropping some. The sample holds roughly 130,000 clones; over 75% are singletons and the top ten take 5% to 7%. The source was PBMCs, collected from a glioma patient whose treatment included an IDH1 peptide vaccine. These TCRs come from a man aged 40-49 years with glioma.

This rearrangement joins TRBV30 to TRBJ1-1, with D possibly matching TRBD1 (6 bases). The germline CDR1 and CDR2 sequences are GTSNPN and SVGIG (reference sequence). This CDR3 comprises 14 residues. Trimming left V 7 bases short and J 0 bases short, with 15 bases between. CDR3 nucleotide sequence: TGTGCCTCGGGGGCGGGAGGGCTGAACACTGAAGCTTTCTTT. This gives the protein CASGAGGLNTEAFF.

The chain couples TRBV2 to TRBJ2-7, with D possibly TRBD1 on 5 matching bases. Germline CDR1 and CDR2: SNHLY and FYNNEI. There are 13 residues in the CDR3. V lost 6 bases to trimming and J lost 2 bases, with 11 bases between them. This chain's CDR3 is CASSGHVPYEQYF. Written as DNA, the CDR3 is TGTGCCAGCAGCGGACACGTTCCCTACGAGCAGTACTTC.

In its sample, this clone was seen a few times. J is TRBJ2-7 and V is TRBV6-5; 9 bases are shared with TRBD1. Looked up from germline, CDR1 is MNHEY and CDR2 is SVGAGI. The CDR3 has 15 residues. V shed 6 bases and J 1 base; nucleotides not matched to a gene: 7. CDR3 DNA sequence: TGTGCCAGCAGCAGGACAGGGGCAGCTTCCTACGAGCAGTACTTC. Protein product: CASSRTGAASYEQYF.

This rearrangement joins TRBV28 to TRBJ2-7; no definite D call. In germline, CDR1 is MDHEN, CDR2 SYDVKM. The CDR3 is 11 residues long. V shed 3 bases and J shed 7 bases, with 7 bases lying between them. CDR3 residues: CASSFRKEQYF. The CDR3 DNA reads TGTGCCAGCAGTTTCCGAAAAGAGCAGTACTTC. Drawing the rest from reference TRBV28 and TRBJ2-7, the complete variable domain is DVKVTQSSRYLVKRTGEKVFLECVQDMDHENMFWYRQDPGLGLRLIYFSYDVKMKEKGDIPEGYSVSREKKERFSLILESASTNQTSMYLCASSFRKEQYFGPGTRLTVT.

Here the CDR3 reads CASSLTTAGGPTDTQYF. The CDR3 coding sequence is TGTGCCAGCAGTTTAACAACAGCGGGGGGGCCCACAGATACGCAGTATTTT. The chain recombines TRBV6-4 with TRBJ2-3, with 10 bases fitting TRBD2. This CDR3 is 17 amino acids long. V lost 5 bases and J lost 2; bases outside the gene matches: 10. CDR1 and CDR2 from the germline V gene are MRHNA and SNTAGT.

The chain employs TRBV19 and TRBJ1-1, with D possibly TRBD1 on 5 matching bases. Germline V gene lookup returns CDR1 LNHDA and CDR2 SQIVND (reference sequence). The V end was cut by 0 bases, the J end by 8 bases, with 10 bases between. The CDR3 spans 13 residues. Here the CDR3 reads CASSIDRGFEAFF. Written as DNA, the CDR3 is TGTGCCAGTAGTATAGACCGGGGCTTCGAAGCTTTCTTT.

The V and J genes are TRBV27 and TRBJ1-2; D not resolved. The germline V gene has CDR1 MNHEY and CDR2 SMNVEV (reference sequence). CDR3 size: 16 residues. The germline V and J ends were trimmed by 0 bases and 1 base, with 12 bases remaining between them. CDR3 sequence: CASSLSPKTVNYGYTF. The DNA for the CDR3 is TGTGCCAGCAGTTTATCCCCAAAGACGGTTAACTATGGCTACACCTTC.

V usage is TRBV5-5 and J usage is TRBJ1-2; 7 nucleotides match TRBD1. The germline V gene encodes CDR1 SGHKS and CDR2 YYEKEE (reference sequence). The CDR3 contains 16 residues. The J segment lost 4 bases and the V segment lost 1 base, leaving 10 bases of the junction unmatched. In nucleotides, the CDR3 is TGTGCCAGCAGCTTGACCGGGACAGAACTTTCCTATGGCTACACCTTC. Its translation is CASSLTGTELSYGYTF.

The chain carries TRBV4-3 and TRBJ2-3, with 8 bases lining up with TRBD2. From germline, CDR1 is LGHNA and CDR2 YSLEER. CDR3 size: 16 residues. Trimming cost V 1 base and J 4 bases; bases outside gene matches: 7. CDR3 in amino acids: CASSQGGSGISDTQYF. CDR3 DNA: TGCGCCAGCAGCCAAGGGGGTAGCGGGATATCAGATACGCAGTATTTT.